Below, 29 T cell receptor beta chains from the same sample are listed, as sequenced in a study of early T cells in non-severe SARS-CoV-2 infection. TCRdb processed the 5' RACE reads anew with MiXCR; each CDR3 protein has one entry. Among around 27,000 distinct CDR3 sequences listed, 6.6% were seen once. The sequencing input was whole blood. The receptors originated from an adult who was a healthcare worker with PCR-confirmed SARS-CoV-2 infection or an uninfected control (not recorded which).

This clonotype has ten or more counts. The chain has TRBV18 and TRBJ1-2, with D possibly matching TRBD1 (6 bases). From germline, CDR1 is KGHSH and CDR2 LQKENI. V lost 5 bases and J 4 bases, leaving 14 bases between the germline ends. This CDR3 has 14 amino acids. This chain's CDR3 is CASSSSGTSYGYTF. In DNA form, the CDR3 reads TGTGCCAGCTCATCGTCCGGGACATCCTATGGCTACACCTTC.

This clonotype was observed at least ten times. The chain is built from TRBV20-1 and TRBJ2-1, with TRBD2 identical over 9 bases. The germline CDR1 and CDR2 sequences are DFQATT and SNEGSKA (reference sequence). The junction had 5 bases not matched to a gene; V was cut back by 1 base and J by 7 bases. The CDR3 has 14 amino acids. CDR3 sequence: CSARGTSERNEQFF. The DNA for the CDR3 is TGCAGTGCTAGAGGGACTAGCGAGAGAAATGAGCAGTTCTTC.

Regarding this clonotype: An end of the junction differs from the germline gene, which may be a read error. The chain joins TRBV5-1 to TRBJ2-7, with D maybe TRBD2 (6 bases). Looked up from germline, CDR1 is SGHRS and CDR2 is YFSETQ. The CDR3 spans 12 residues. CDR3: CASSFGGYGQYF. The CDR3 DNA follows: TGCGCCAGCAGCTTTGGAGGGTACGGGCAGTACTTC.

Many counts were recorded for this clonotype. The chain is built from TRBV19 and TRBJ2-3; D call uncertain. Germline loops: CDR1 LNHDA, CDR2 SQIVND (reference sequence). CDR3 length: 12 amino acids. V dropped 6 bases and J dropped 9 bases, with 13 bases sitting between them. CDR3 DNA: TGTGCCAGTAGCGATAGTGGGCGAACGCAGTATTTT. Translating gives CASSDSGRTQYF.

The chain combines TRBV18 with TRBJ2-7; TRBD1 matches at 7 bases. CDR3 length equals 14 residues. V was pared by 0 bases and J by 2 bases, with 1 base of the junction left unmatched. Germline V lookup: CDR1 KGHSH, CDR2 LQKENI. The CDR3 DNA reads TGTGCCAGCTCACCACCGGGACAGACCTACGAGCAGTACTTC. Residues: CASSPPGQTYEQYF. Drawing the rest from reference TRBV18 and TRBJ2-7, the complete variable domain is NAGVMQNPRHLVRRRGQEARLRCSPMKGHSHVYWYRQLPEEGLKFMVYLQKENIIDESGMPKERFSAEFPKEGPSILRIQQVVRGDSAAYFCASSPPGQTYEQYFGPGTRLTVT.

At least ten counts were recorded for this clonotype. The rearrangement links TRBV6-2 or TRBV6-3 to TRBJ2-1; TRBD1 aligns across 8 bases. Germline loops: CDR1 MNHEY, CDR2 SVGEGT. V dropped 2 bases and J dropped 7; count of bases not matched to a gene: 10. CDR3 length equals 16 residues. The CDR3: CASSYQPTGGMNEQFF. In DNA form, the CDR3 reads TGTGCCAGCAGTTACCAACCCACAGGGGGTATGAATGAGCAGTTCTTC.

This clonotype is labeled large (0.1 to 1%). As DNA, the CDR3 is TGTGCCAGCAGCCACTACAATGAGCAGTTCTTC. Amino acids: CASSHYNEQFF. The chain combines TRBV11-2 with TRBJ2-1; D remains unclear. With 5 bases removed from V and 3 bases from J, the gap between germline ends came to 2 bases. The CDR3 covers 11 residues. CDR1 is SGHAT, CDR2 FQNNGV, per germline.

This clonotype was recorded many times. V and J are TRBV7-6 and TRBJ1-1; D is perhaps TRBD1 (5 bases). Trimming removed 5 bases at V and 4 bases at J, with 14 bases between. The CDR3 runs 14 residues. Germline CDR1 SGHVS, CDR2 FNYEAQ. The CDR3 region has the DNA TGTGCCAGCAGCCCAGGGACCCACGCCACTGAAGCTTTCTTT. This translates into CASSPGTHATEAFF.

In its sample, this clonotype was seen many times. CDR3 sequence reads: CASSLAGFENIQYF. As DNA, the CDR3 is TGTGCCAGCAGTTTAGCAGGGTTCGAAAACATTCAGTACTTC. The chain links TRBV12-3 or TRBV12-4 to TRBJ2-4; D remains unclear. The CDR3 contains 14 residues. V was pared by 0 bases and J by 5 bases, with 8 bases between.

At least ten counts were recorded for this clonotype. This chain joins TRBV3-1 and TRBJ2-3; D call uncertain. This CDR3 has 12 residues. Germline CDR1 reads LGHDT; CDR2 reads YNNKEL (reference sequence). V lost 2 bases, J lost 2 bases, and 2 bases lay in between. The CDR3 loop is CASSQNTDTQYF. The CDR3 bases are TGTGCCAGCAGCCAAAACACAGATACGCAGTATTTT.

This clonotype was counted ten times or more. CDR3 in DNA: TGTGCCAGCAGCGCACTAGCGGGGGGGGGTACAGATACGCAGTATTTT. It codes for CASSALAGGGTDTQYF. J is TRBJ2-3 and V is TRBV7-2, with 13 bases aligning to TRBD2. J lost 3 bases, V lost 5 bases, and 5 bases had no gene match. CDR3 length: 16 amino acids. CDR1 and CDR2 (germline): SGHTA, FQGNSA.

The sample holds many counts of this clonotype. The V and J genes are TRBV5-1 and TRBJ2-6; 12 bases match TRBD1. This CDR3 has 17 amino acids. Trimming at V came to 6 bases and at J to 3 bases, leaving 7 bases not matched to a gene. The V gene's germline CDR1 is SGHRS and CDR2 YFSETQ. For the CDR3, the DNA is TGCGCCAGCAATTCGGGACAGGGGGCAAGTGGGGCCAACGTCCTGACTTTC. Its protein is CASNSGQGASGANVLTF.

In this sample, this clonotype turned up many times. The chain couples TRBV7-9 to TRBJ1-4, with D perhaps matching TRBD1 (5 bases). From germline, CDR1 is SEHNR and CDR2 FQNEAQ (reference sequence). CDR3 length: 14 residues. Between the trimmed V and J ends, which lost 3 bases and 2 bases, there was a span of 7 bases. For the CDR3, the DNA is TGTGCCAGCAGCTTCGGGACGACTAATGAAAAACTGTTTTTT. Amino acids: CASSFGTTNEKLFF.

This clonotype has at least ten counts. The chain uses TRBV12-3 or TRBV12-4 and TRBJ1-4; the D gene is possibly TRBD1 (6 bases). This CDR3 has 15 amino acids. The V end was cut by 4 bases, the J end by 7 bases, with 16 bases between. As DNA, the CDR3 is TGTGCCAGCAGTTCTTTGCAGGGACAAGGTGAAAAACTGTTTTTT. Its translation: CASSSLQGQGEKLFF.

This clonotype was counted a few times. The J gene is TRBJ2-1, the V gene TRBV5-6; no firm D call. CDR1 is SGHDT and CDR2 is YYEEEE in the germline V gene. The CDR3 is 15 residues long. Trimming removed 1 base from V and 4 bases from J, with 12 bases in between. The CDR3 is CASSLLSSAYNEQFF. The CDR3 region has the DNA TGTGCCAGCAGCTTGCTCAGTTCCGCGTACAATGAGCAGTTCTTC.

This clonotype appeared many times. This chain joins TRBV2 and TRBJ2-1; maybe TRBD2 (5 bases). The germline gives CDR1 SNHLY, CDR2 FYNNEI. The V end was cut by 6 bases, the J end by 4 bases, with 10 bases between. The length of the CDR3 is 13 residues. CDR3 loop: CASSVDSYNEQFF. As DNA, the CDR3 is TGTGCCAGCAGCGTGGACTCTTACAATGAGCAGTTCTTC.

The table lists this clonotype with many counts. V and J are TRBV3-1 and TRBJ2-3; D not resolved. V was pared by 0 bases and J by 0 bases, with 10 bases between. CDR1 and CDR2 (germline): LGHDT, YNNKEL (reference sequence). The CDR3 loop spans 16 amino acids. The CDR3: CASSQDPGYSTDTQYF. The CDR3 DNA sequence: TGTGCCAGCAGCCAAGATCCGGGCTATAGCACAGATACGCAGTATTTT.

This clonotype was detected ten times or more. The chain uses TRBV5-1 and TRBJ2-3; a weak D match, TRBD1 (6 bases). Germline CDR1 and CDR2: SGHRS and YFSETQ. The V end was cut by 4 bases, the J end by 0 bases, with 6 bases between. The CDR3 spans 13 residues. CDR3 DNA sequence: TGCGCCAGCAGCGGGGGCAGCACAGATACGCAGTATTTT. Its translation is CASSGGSTDTQYF.

This clonotype was detected only a few times. The V gene is TRBV7-6, the J gene TRBJ2-7; D possibly corresponds to TRBD1 (6 bases). Looked up from germline, CDR1 is SGHVS and CDR2 is FNYEAQ. The CDR3 runs to 15 residues. V was clipped by 4 bases and J by 0 bases, with 13 bases between them. CDR3 residues: CASSSAVDSSYEQYF. The DNA of the CDR3 is TGTGCCAGCAGCTCAGCTGTGGACAGCTCCTACGAGCAGTACTTC.

At least ten counts were recorded for this clonotype. The chain is built from TRBV20-1 and TRBJ1-5; the D gene is possibly TRBD1 (5 bases). This CDR3 contains 12 residues. Germline-derived CDR1 and CDR2 are DFQATT and SNEGSKA (reference sequence). The V and J ends lost 6 bases and 5 bases respectively, with 11 bases between them. The CDR3 sequence is CSANRFDQPQHF. The DNA of the CDR3 is TGCAGTGCAAACAGGTTCGATCAGCCCCAGCATTTT.

Ten or more counts support this clonotype. This chain uses TRBV7-2 with TRBJ2-5, with 7 bases identical to TRBD2. V lost 1 base and J lost 5; bases outside the gene matches: 7. Germline V lookup: CDR1 SGHTA, CDR2 FQGNSA. The CDR3 length is 15 residues. The CDR3 DNA follows: TGTGCCAGCAGCTTAGTGGGCGGGAGTTATGAGACCCAGTACTTC. It is translated as CASSLVGGSYETQYF.

This clonotype was seen ten or more times. The chain is built from TRBV21-1 and TRBJ2-3. TRBV21-1 is reported as a pseudogene. The CDR3 runs to 15 residues. The CDR3 region has the DNA TGTGCCAGCAGCAAAGAGGGAACTAGCACAGATACGCAGTATTTT. This gives the protein CASSKEGTSTDTQYF.

This clonotype was observed at least ten times. CDR3 region: CASSEVGQGYGYTF. CDR3 DNA sequence: TGTGCCAGCAGTGAAGTGGGACAGGGCTATGGCTACACCTTC. The rearrangement links TRBV6-1 to TRBJ1-2, with 9 bases that match TRBD1. The CDR3 consists of 14 residues. J was trimmed by 4 bases and V by 1 base; bases with no gene match: 1. Germline V gene lookup returns CDR1 MNHNS and CDR2 SASEGT.

The rearrangement uses TRBV15 and TRBJ1-3, with no clear D. CDR1 is LNHNV, CDR2 YYDKDF, per germline (reference sequence). V dropped 1 base and J dropped 4 bases, with 8 bases sitting between them. This CDR3 is 14 amino acids long. The DNA for the CDR3 is TGTGCCACCAGCAGAGCGGGGTCCGGAAACACCATATATTTT. The encoded protein is CATSRAGSGNTIYF.

This clonotype was seen repeatedly, ten times or more. The rearrangement links TRBV10-3 to TRBJ1-2; D may be TRBD1 (6 bases). V was shortened by 6 bases and J by 4 bases, with 12 bases between the two germline ends. The germline V gene encodes CDR1 ENHRY and CDR2 SYGVKD. CDR3 size: 13 residues. CDR3 coding DNA: TGTGCCATCAGCCCGGACAGCCTCTATGGCTACACCTTC. As protein: CAISPDSLYGYTF.

In this sample, this clonotype turned up many times. The rearrangement links TRBV12-3 or TRBV12-4 to TRBJ2-7; 9 bases are a match to TRBD2. Trimming removed 1 base from V and 3 bases from J; junction bases left unmatched: 7. CDR3 length equals 16 residues. CDR3 in DNA: TGTGCCAGCAGTTTAGGGGAAGCGGGGGGCCTCTACGAGCAGTACTTC. This encodes CASSLGEAGGLYEQYF.

The CDR3 loop reads CASSGGYEQYF. The CDR3 bases are TGTGCCAGCAGCGGTGGCTACGAGCAGTACTTC. V is TRBV12-3 or TRBV12-4 and J is TRBJ2-7, with D uncertain. The V and J ends lost 6 bases and 3 bases respectively, with 6 bases between them. The CDR3 consists of 11 residues.

In this sample, this clonotype turned up many times. V gene TRBV7-9 combines with J gene TRBJ2-7; possible D gene TRBD1, 6 bases. The CDR3 sequence is 14 residues long. The V gene's germline CDR1 is SEHNR and CDR2 FQNEAQ (reference sequence). Between the trimmed V and J ends, which lost 6 bases and 3 bases, there was a span of 15 bases. As DNA, the CDR3 is TGTGCCAGCAGTTCCCCGGGACAAGTCTACGAGCAGTACTTC. Translating it yields CASSSPGQVYEQYF.

This clonotype was seen a handful of times. V and J are TRBV30 and TRBJ2-3; D might be TRBD1 (6 bases). The CDR3 totals 12 residues. V was clipped by 0 bases and J by 5 bases, with 6 bases between them. Germline V gene sequence: CDR1 GTSNPN, CDR2 SVGIG (reference sequence). CDR3 bases: TGTGCCTGGAGTGTACAGGGAGATACGCAGTATTTT. It yields the protein CAWSVQGDTQYF.